Presented here are 15 T cell receptor beta chains from one specimen sequenced in a study of cytomegalovirus exposure and HLA in healthy donors. The PCR contained 60 Vbeta and 13 Jbeta primers. Data came from immunoSEQ multiplex PCR; TCRdb stores just in-frame clones and leaves some out. The table lists fewer than 90,000 clones, around 80% of them singletons. Sample: PBMCs. These receptors were taken from a male donor in good health and CMV-seropositive.

The chain combines TRBV5-1 with TRBJ2-1, with 14 nucleotides matching TRBD2. The germline gives CDR1 SGHRS, CDR2 YFSETQ. The CDR3 is made up of 18 amino acids. With V trimmed by 4 bases and J by 1 base, 7 bases remained unmatched. The CDR3 is CASSTGLAGGSSYNEQFF. The CDR3 coding sequence is TGCGCCAGCAGCACTGGACTAGCGGGAGGCTCTTCCTACAATGAGCAGTTCTTC.

CDR3 residues: CASSLGRLGQGAGANVLTF. The CDR3 DNA reads as TGTGCCAGCAGCTTAGGGCGTTTAGGACAGGGGGCCGGGGCCAACGTCCTGACTTTC. V is TRBV7-3 and J is TRBJ2-6, with 11 nucleotides matching TRBD1. Trimming at V came to 2 bases and at J to 4 bases, leaving 10 bases not matched to a gene. The CDR3 extends over 19 amino acids. Germline CDR1 and CDR2: SGHTA and FQGTGA.

The V gene is TRBV21-1, the J gene TRBJ1-5; the table names TRBD1, a call not compared with the DNA. TRBV21-1 counts as a pseudogene. This CDR3 region has 15 residues. The CDR3, as DNA: TGTGCCAGCAGCAAAAGTGCAGGTGGCAATCAGCCCCAGCATTTT. Translating it yields CASSKSAGGNQPQHF.

This clone has just a few counts. This chain uses TRBV19 with TRBJ2-1; 7 bases line up with TRBD2. V was clipped by 4 bases and J by 0 bases; unmatched bases: 9. This CDR3 region has 17 residues. Germline CDR1 LNHDA, CDR2 SQIVND (reference sequence). The CDR3 here is CASSTTGLAASYNEQFF. The CDR3 DNA sequence: TGTGCCAGTAGTACCACGGGCCTAGCGGCCTCCTACAATGAGCAGTTCTTC.

The CDR3, as DNA: TGTGCCAGCAGCTCCTCCCTGGGGGCAGAGACCCAGTACTTC. Translation gives CASSSSLGAETQYF. This sequence joins TRBV7-9 and TRBJ2-5; TRBD1 is a possible D gene (6 bases). Deletions cut 4 bases from V and 4 bases from J, with 13 bases between. The germline gives CDR1 SEHNR, CDR2 FQNEAQ (reference sequence). The CDR3 runs 14 residues.

V and J are TRBV6-5 and TRBJ2-1, with 8 nucleotides matching TRBD1. V trimming: 2 bases; J trimming: 10 bases; junction bases outside the gene matches: 4. Germline CDR1 reads MNHEY; CDR2 reads SVGAGI. The CDR3 has 13 residues. The CDR3 is CASSYGTGQEQFF. In DNA, the CDR3 is TGTGCCAGCAGTTACGGGACAGGTCAGGAGCAGTTCTTC.

V is TRBV5-6 and J is TRBJ2-7; perhaps TRBD1 as D (7 bases). V lost 0 bases and J 7 bases, leaving 17 bases between the germline ends. CDR3 length: 15 residues. CDR1 is SGHDT and CDR2 is YYEEEE in the germline V gene. This CDR3 is CASSLGGTELREQYF. For the CDR3, the DNA is TGTGCCAGCAGCTTGGGCGGGACAGAGCTTCGGGAGCAGTACTTC. Combining the CDR3 with reference TRBV5-6 and TRBJ2-7 gives the whole variable domain DAGVTQSPTHLIKTRGQQVTLRCSPKSGHDTVSWYQQALGQGPQFIFQYYEEEERQRGNFPDRFSGHQFPNYSSELNVNALLLGDSALYLCASSLGGTELREQYFGPGTRLTVT.

CDR3 sequence: CASSQHEQGLGNTIYF. In DNA, the CDR3 is TGTGCCAGCAGTCAACACGAACAGGGTTTGGGAAACACCATATATTTT. The chain recombines TRBV25-1 with TRBJ1-3; possible D gene TRBD1, 6 bases. Germline CDR1 is MGHDK and CDR2 is SYGVNS. V shed 5 bases and J shed 4 bases, with 18 bases lying between them. The CDR3 consists of 16 residues. Supplemented by reference TRBV25-1 and TRBJ1-3, the full variable domain reads EADIYQTPRYLVIGTGKKITLECSQTMGHDKMYWYQQDPGMELHLIHYSYGVNSTEKGDLSSESTVSRIRTEHFPLTLESARPSHTSQYLCASSQHEQGLGNTIYFGEGSWLTVV.

Turning to this clone: Within the sample, other DNA sequences also encode this same CDR3. This chain joins TRBV2 and TRBJ1-5; D perhaps matches TRBD1 (5 bases). Trimming took off 1 base at V and 1 base at J, with 8 bases between the two ends. Germline loops: CDR1 SNHLY, CDR2 FYNNEI. The CDR3 covers 15 residues. CDR3 in amino acids: CASSEVGGSNQPQHF. CDR3 DNA sequence: TGTGCCAGCAGTGAAGTGGGGGGAAGCAATCAGCCCCAGCATTTT.

This clone has a single count. The J gene is TRBJ2-5, the V gene TRBV2, with D possibly being TRBD1 (6 bases). The CDR3 is 14 amino acids. V was shortened by 2 bases and J by 4 bases, with 11 bases between the two germline ends. Germline-derived CDR1 and CDR2 are SNHLY and FYNNEI. For the CDR3, the DNA is TGTGCCAGCAGTGAAAGGAACAGGGTAGAGACCCAGTACTTC. Its protein is CASSERNRVETQYF.

This rearrangement joins TRBV2 to TRBJ2-6; no reliable D call. Germline-derived CDR1 and CDR2 are SNHLY and FYNNEI. The CDR3 is 14 residues long. Between the trimmed V and J ends, which lost 0 bases and 4 bases, there was a span of 4 bases. The CDR3 sequence is CASSEALGANVLTF. The CDR3 DNA sequence: TGTGCCAGCAGTGAAGCCCTCGGGGCCAACGTCCTGACTTTC.

J is TRBJ2-2 and V is TRBV5-1; TRBD2 aligns across 8 bases. Germline assignment: CDR1 SGHRS and CDR2 YFSETQ. V was pared by 4 bases and J by 4 bases, with 9 bases of the junction left unmatched. The CDR3 spans 16 residues. CDR3 nucleotide sequence: TGCGCCAGCAGCGGCAAGCGGGAGTTGGGCACCGGGGAGCTGTTTTTT. It codes for CASSGKRELGTGELFF.

Worth noting for this clone: An end of the junction differs from the germline gene, which may be a read error. The CDR3 coding sequence is TGTGCCTTGAGTGTGCGGCAGGGGGGAGCTGGGGGCAATCAGCCCCAGCATTTT. Amino acid sequence: CALSVRQGGAGGNQPQHF. V and J are TRBV30 and TRBJ1-5, with 7 bases that match TRBD1. Germline V gives CDR1 GTSNPN, CDR2 SVGIG (reference sequence). The CDR3 covers 18 residues.

This clone showed up just once. The V and J genes are TRBV15 and TRBJ1-1; D is ambiguous. Germline V CDR1 and CDR2: LNHNV, YYDKDF (reference sequence). This CDR3 comprises 18 residues. Trimming shortened V by 0 bases and J by 4 bases, and 21 bases separated the two germline ends. The CDR3 coding sequence is TGTGCCACCAGCAGAGATCTGGTCCCTGCGCCCCGGGGCACTGAAGCTTTCTTT. Protein sequence: CATSRDLVPAPRGTEAFF.

This chain uses TRBV4-1 with TRBJ2-3, with D possibly TRBD1 on 5 matching bases. V lost 2 bases and J lost 3, with 12 bases in between. The germline gives CDR1 MGHRA, CDR2 YSYEKL. The CDR3 consists of 15 residues. Written as DNA, the CDR3 is TGCGCCAGCAGCCAAACGGACATAAATACAGATACGCAGTATTTT. Amino acid sequence: CASSQTDINTDTQYF.